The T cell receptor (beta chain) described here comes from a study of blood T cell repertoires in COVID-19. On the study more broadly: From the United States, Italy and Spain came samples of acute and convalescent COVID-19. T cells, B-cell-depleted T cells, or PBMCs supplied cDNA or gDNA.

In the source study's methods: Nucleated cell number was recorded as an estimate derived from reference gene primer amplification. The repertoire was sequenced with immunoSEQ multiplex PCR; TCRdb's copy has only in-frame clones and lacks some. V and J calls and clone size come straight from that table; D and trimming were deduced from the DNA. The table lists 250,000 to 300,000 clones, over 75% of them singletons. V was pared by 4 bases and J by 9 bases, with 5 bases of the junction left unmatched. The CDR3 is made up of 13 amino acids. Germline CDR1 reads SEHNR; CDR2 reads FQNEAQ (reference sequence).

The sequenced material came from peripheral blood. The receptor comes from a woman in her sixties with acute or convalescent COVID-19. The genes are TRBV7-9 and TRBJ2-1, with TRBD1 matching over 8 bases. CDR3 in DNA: TGTGCCAGCAGCTATACAGGGGGGAGTGAGCAGTTCTTC. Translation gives CASSYTGGSEQFF.